This T cell receptor beta chain was recovered during a study of shared clonotypes between healthy human individuals. Of note for this clone: Its specificity is not known.

Study-wide results and limits: The study drew on few donors, limiting represented genetic and exposure-history diversity.

Germline V gene sequence: CDR1 SGHDN, CDR2 FVKESK. The CDR3 covers 13 residues. V gave up 4 bases and J gave up 6 bases, with 11 bases separating them. Repertoires were generated with immunoSEQ multiplex PCR, while TCRdb's copy carries only in-frame clones and drops some. The sample has a few million clones; roughly nine tenths are singletons. The sequenced sample was naive CD4+ T cells sorted from blood. Sample subset: CD45RA+ positively selected. The origin of this receptor is a man aged 18 to 35 in good health. The rearrangement links TRBV14 to TRBJ2-3; the D is unclear. The CDR3 DNA reads TGTGCCAGCAGCCCCCTAAACCCCGATACGCAGTATTTT. This encodes CASSPLNPDTQYF.